The entry below describes one T cell receptor (beta chain). This clonotype was recorded a few times. Its specific antigen is unknown. No qualities accompany the bases; no much larger clone lies one base away. This specimen comes from a study of T cell repertoires in cytomegalovirus infection (dated by TCRdb to about 2019). About the study as a whole: Recently identified HLA-C-restricted CMV epitopes, whose presentation resists viral immunomodulation, were targeted by peptide stimulations together with well-studied HLA-B-restricted epitopes. Because public TCR beta signatures pointed to carriage of CMV infection together with the matching HLA type, the HLA type of each donor mattered for the analysis. Here is what the overall study found, with its caveats: The ex vivo response was dominated by HLA-C-restricted CMV-specific TCR beta clonotypes, and the single most frequent clonotype in two of eight donors was supplied by these HLA-C-restricted clonotypes. In both this cohort and an independent roughly 330-donor cohort, the cumulative frequency of public TCR beta family members distinguished carriers of CMV infection plus the relevant HLA type.

V drops 1 base and J drops 3 bases, leaving 13 bases in between. Including the terminal cysteine and phenylalanine, the CDR3 comprises 16 residues. Only the CDR3 portion is preserved as DNA: 48 bases, with reading frame beginning at the first base. Reading the germline V gene gives CDR1 SGHTA and CDR2 FQGNSA. The sample's treatment or condition, from its label and the paper: in vitro stimulation with specific CMV peptide epitopes to enrich CMV-specific T cells. The instrument was an Illumina HiSeq 1500. TCRdb ran its own pipeline on the public reads, namely fastp trimming at Q25 and MiXCR clone calling, and kept in-frame beta chains. Each record represents a unique CDR3 protein, reported with the most common genes and DNA among its rows. The sample yields 640,000 or so distinct CDR3 sequences; roughly a third were counted once. The top ten clonotypes cover 15% to 20% of the sample.

This TCR was recovered from a human donor in good health (CMV status not recorded). Some clones in this sample may be carry-over from other donors' samples. Sequenced here: cultured PBMCs, sampled from culture after CMV antigen stimulation. The V and J genes are TRBV7-2 and TRBJ2-1; the D segment could be TRBD1, given 5 matching bases. The CDR3: CASSLGGRVFYNEQFF. The DNA sequence is as follows: TGTGCCAGCAGCTTAGGTGGCAGGGTTTTCTACAATGAGCAGTTCTTC.